This T cell receptor beta chain is from a study of immune characterization of retroperitoneal liposarcoma. Via MiXCR, TCRdb re-called the PCR reads, giving one row per CDR3 protein. The sample includes 10,000 to 11,000 distinct CDR3 sequences, less than 30% of them seen just once. Unmatched junction bases numbered 5, after V lost 6 bases and J lost 7 bases. The CDR3 loop spans 15 amino acids. The receptor was derived from a male donor with retroperitoneal liposarcoma. The chain couples TRBV12-3 or TRBV12-4 to TRBJ2-1; 14 positions agree with TRBD2. Sequenced material: blood. The CDR3 protein is CASRAGLAGGNEQFF. The CDR3 nucleotides are TGTGCCAGCAGGGCTGGACTAGCGGGAGGAAATGAGCAGTTCTTC.